This paragraph reports one T cell receptor beta chain. Its antigen remains unidentified. It has no much larger one-base neighbor in the sample; base qualities were not kept. The data belong to a study of T cell responses to AZD1222 COVID-19 vaccine (dated by TCRdb to about 2021). About the full investigation: AZD1222 recipients given second doses at about 4 weeks or at about 12 weeks were pooled, since spike-specific TCR depth and breadth were not found to differ between the two schedules. TCR sequencing was performed for roughly 240 trial participants, of whom around 200 were given two doses of AZD1222 and around 26 were given two doses of MenACWY control vaccine. Enrollment into the trials was organized by age into subgroups of 18-55, 56-69 and 70-plus years, and those subgroups contained approximately 160, 26 and 62 TCR-sequenced participants, respectively.

The CDR3 regions of human TCRbeta chains were analyzed by immunosequencing. Turning to the authors' computational methods: TCRs in the repertoires were matched against a reference library of SARS-CoV-2-specific TCRs that had been generated with the MIRA antigen-specificity platform. Breadth was defined as the fraction of unique TCRs that were SARS-CoV-2-associated, and depth was defined as the fraction of total T cells that were SARS-CoV-2-associated. Using the MIRA data, each spike-specific TCR was assigned both to the spike region to which the TCR was reactive and to a CD4 or CD8 class. Log10-transformed breadth and depth values were compared by one-way ANOVA with Sidak's multiple comparisons tests. TCRdb carries this immuneACCESS record with in-frame sequences only. Its versions omit some clonotypes, under half of them owing to an unresolved V gene in the studies checked, with the rest unexplained. V and J calls plus clone size are reproduced from that table; the DNA served to infer D and trimming. In this sample the table shows approximately 100,000 clones, 86% of which occur a single time. Of the sample, approximately 1.3% is held by the ten largest clones.

The sample's time point label is to be understood as: baseline before first vaccination. The vaccinee samples were drawn from two UK trials, COV001 and COV002, one of which was a single-blind randomized controlled phase 2/3 trial testing AZD1222 (ChAdOx1 nCoV-19) in healthy adults. Trial participant PBMC samples were collected at day 0 and day 28 after the second dose for TCRbeta chain sequencing. What the study reported, not specific to this receptor: Most participants were white British and females outnumbered males, and the authors suggested that clonal diversity may have been underestimated. Conclusions about previously exposed vaccinees were limited because only six AZD1222 recipients were SARS-CoV-2 seropositive at baseline. The vaccine-associated CD4 TCRs covered the entire spike protein, and the dominant responses fell in regions 160-218 and 743-854. The 56-69-year group was small, and its depth increase did not reach significance, likely because of low power. Epitopes outside the regions mutated in the B.1.351 and B.1.1.7 variants were reportedly recognized by nearly half of the unique spike-specific TCRs. Because no samples from the day 14 peak response were available, repertoires could be characterized only after the peak T cell response. After two AZD1222 doses, spike-specific TCR breadth and depth were significantly higher than at day 0 and than in MenACWY recipients.

CDR1 and CDR2 (MDHEN, SYDVKM) derive from the germline V gene. V is clipped by 3 bases and J by 3 bases, and the sequence between their germline boundaries is 18 bases long. The CDR3 sequence holds 16 residues, the cysteine and phenylalanine included. Only CDR3 DNA is held: 48 bases, read in frame from base 1. This clonotype was obtained from an adult in good health. Sequencing used peripheral blood, obtained on day 0 of AZD1222 vaccination. The rearrangement combines TRBV28 with TRBJ2-7; TRBD2 is perhaps the D gene, given 5 matching bases. The CDR3: CASSFSPTGISYEQYF. The sequence in DNA is TGTGCCAGCAGTTTCTCTCCTACCGGGATAAGCTACGAGCAGTACTTC.